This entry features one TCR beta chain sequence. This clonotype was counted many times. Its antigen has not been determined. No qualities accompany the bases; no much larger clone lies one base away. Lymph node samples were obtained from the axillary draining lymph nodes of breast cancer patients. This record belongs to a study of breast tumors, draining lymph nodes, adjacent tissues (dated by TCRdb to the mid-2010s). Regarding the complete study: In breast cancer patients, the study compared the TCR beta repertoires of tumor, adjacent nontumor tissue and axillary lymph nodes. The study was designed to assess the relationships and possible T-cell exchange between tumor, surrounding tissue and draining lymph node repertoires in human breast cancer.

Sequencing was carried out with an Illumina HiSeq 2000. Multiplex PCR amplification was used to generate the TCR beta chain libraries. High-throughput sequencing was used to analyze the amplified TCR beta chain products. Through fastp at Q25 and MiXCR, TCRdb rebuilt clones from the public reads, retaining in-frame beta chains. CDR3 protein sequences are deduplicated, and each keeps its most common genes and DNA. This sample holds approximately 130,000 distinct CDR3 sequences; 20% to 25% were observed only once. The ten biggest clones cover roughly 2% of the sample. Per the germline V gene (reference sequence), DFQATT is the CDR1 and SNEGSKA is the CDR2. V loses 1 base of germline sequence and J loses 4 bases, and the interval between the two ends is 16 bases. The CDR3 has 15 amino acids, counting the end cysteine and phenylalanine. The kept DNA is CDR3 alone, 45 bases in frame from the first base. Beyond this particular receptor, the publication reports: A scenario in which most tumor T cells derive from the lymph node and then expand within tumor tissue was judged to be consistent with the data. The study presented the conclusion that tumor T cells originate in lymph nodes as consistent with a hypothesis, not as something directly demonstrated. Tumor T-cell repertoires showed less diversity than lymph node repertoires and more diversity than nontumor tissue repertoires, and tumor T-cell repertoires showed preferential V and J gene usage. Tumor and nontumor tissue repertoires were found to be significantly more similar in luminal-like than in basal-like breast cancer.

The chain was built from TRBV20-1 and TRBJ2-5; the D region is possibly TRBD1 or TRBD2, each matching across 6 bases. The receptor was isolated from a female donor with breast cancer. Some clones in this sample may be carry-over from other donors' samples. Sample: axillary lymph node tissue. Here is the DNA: TGCAGTGCTAGAGTCTTTTCCGGGGGCCGAGAGACCCAGTACTTC. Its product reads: CSARVFSGGRETQYF.